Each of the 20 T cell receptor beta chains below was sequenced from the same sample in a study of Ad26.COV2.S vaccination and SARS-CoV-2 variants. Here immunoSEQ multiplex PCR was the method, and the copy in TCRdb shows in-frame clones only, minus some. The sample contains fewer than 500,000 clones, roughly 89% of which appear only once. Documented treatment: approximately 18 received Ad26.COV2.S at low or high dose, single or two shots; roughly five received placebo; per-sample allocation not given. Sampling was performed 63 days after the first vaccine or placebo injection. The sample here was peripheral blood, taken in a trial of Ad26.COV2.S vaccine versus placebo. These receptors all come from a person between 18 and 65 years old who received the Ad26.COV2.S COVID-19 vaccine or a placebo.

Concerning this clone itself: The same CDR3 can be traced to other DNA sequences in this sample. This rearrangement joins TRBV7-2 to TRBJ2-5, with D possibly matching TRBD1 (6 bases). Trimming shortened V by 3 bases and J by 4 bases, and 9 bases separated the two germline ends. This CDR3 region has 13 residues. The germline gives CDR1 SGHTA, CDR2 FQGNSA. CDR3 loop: CASSFGRGETQYF. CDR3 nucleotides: TGTGCCAGCAGCTTCGGCAGGGGAGAGACCCAGTACTTC.

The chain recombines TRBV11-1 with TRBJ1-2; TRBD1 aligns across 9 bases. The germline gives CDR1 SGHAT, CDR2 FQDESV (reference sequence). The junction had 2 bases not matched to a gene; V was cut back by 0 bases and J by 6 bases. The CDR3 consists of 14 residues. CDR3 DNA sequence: TGTGCCAGCAGCTTAGCAGGGACAGGGAATGGCTACACCTTC. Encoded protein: CASSLAGTGNGYTF.

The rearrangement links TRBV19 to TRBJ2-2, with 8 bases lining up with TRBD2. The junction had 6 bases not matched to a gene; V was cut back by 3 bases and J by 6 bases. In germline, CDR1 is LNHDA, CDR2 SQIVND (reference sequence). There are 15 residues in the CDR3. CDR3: CASSIGGGPPGELFF. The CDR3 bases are TGTGCCAGTAGTATCGGGGGGGGACCTCCCGGGGAGCTGTTTTTT.

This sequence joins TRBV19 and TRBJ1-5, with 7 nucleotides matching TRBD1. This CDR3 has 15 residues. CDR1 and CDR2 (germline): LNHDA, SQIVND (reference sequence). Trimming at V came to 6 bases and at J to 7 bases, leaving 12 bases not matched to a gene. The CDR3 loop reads CASRTGWGLGQPQHF. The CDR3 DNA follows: TGTGCCAGTAGGACAGGGTGGGGGTTAGGGCAGCCCCAGCATTTT.

The CDR3 loop reads CAISGLAGNNEQFF. The CDR3 DNA is TGTGCCATCAGTGGACTAGCGGGGAACAATGAGCAGTTCTTC. The chain employs TRBV10-3 and TRBJ2-1; 11 bases line up with TRBD2. The CDR3 covers 14 residues. In germline, CDR1 is ENHRY, CDR2 SYGVKD. J was trimmed by 5 bases and V by 4 bases; bases with no gene match: 1.

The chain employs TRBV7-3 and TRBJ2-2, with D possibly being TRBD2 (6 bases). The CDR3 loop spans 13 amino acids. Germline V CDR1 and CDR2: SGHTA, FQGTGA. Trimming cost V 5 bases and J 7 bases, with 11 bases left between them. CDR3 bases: TGTGCCAGCAGCCCAATCGGGAGCGGGGAGCTGTTTTTT. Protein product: CASSPIGSGELFF.

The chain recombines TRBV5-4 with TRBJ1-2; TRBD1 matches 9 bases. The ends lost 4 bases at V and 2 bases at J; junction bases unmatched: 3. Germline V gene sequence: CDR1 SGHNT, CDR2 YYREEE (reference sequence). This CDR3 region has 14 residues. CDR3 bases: TGTGCCAGCAGCCCTGGACAGGGGAACTATGGCTACACCTTC. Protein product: CASSPGQGNYGYTF.

CDR3 DNA sequence: TGTGCCAGCACCCTAAGGAGGTGGGACAGGGGACGGTATGAGCAGTTCTTC. It codes for CASTLRRWDRGRYEQFF. This rearrangement joins TRBV7-8 to TRBJ2-1, with TRBD1 matching 10 bases. With V trimmed by 7 bases and J by 8 bases, 17 bases remained unmatched. Germline values: CDR1 SGHVS, CDR2 FQNEAQ. The CDR3 runs to 17 residues.

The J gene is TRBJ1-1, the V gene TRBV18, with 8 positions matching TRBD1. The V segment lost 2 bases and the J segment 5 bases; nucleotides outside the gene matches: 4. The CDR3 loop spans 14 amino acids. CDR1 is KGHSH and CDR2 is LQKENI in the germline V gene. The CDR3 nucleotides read TGTGCCAGCTCACCAGACAGGGGTGAAACTGAAGCTTTCTTT. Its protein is CASSPDRGETEAFF.

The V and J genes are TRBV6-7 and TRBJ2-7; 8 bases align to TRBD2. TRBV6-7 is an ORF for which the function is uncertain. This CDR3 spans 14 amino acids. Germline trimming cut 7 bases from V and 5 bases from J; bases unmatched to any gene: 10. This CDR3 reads CASMRTSSTHEQYV. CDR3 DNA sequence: TGTGCCAGCATGAGGACTAGCAGCACCCACGAGCAGTACGTC.

The CDR3 reads CASSLGLGPFYGYTF. DNA for the CDR3: TGTGCCAGCAGCCTAGGGCTAGGGCCTTTCTATGGCTACACCTTC. J is TRBJ1-2 and V is TRBV5-5; D ambiguous. Trimming took off 4 bases at V and 4 bases at J, with 17 bases between the two ends. CDR1 SGHKS and CDR2 YYEKEE come from the germline V gene (reference sequence). The CDR3 runs 15 residues. The whole variable domain, filled in from reference TRBV5-5 and TRBJ1-2, reads DAGVTQSPTHLIKTRGQQVTLRCSPISGHKSVSWYQQVLGQGPQFIFQYYEKEERGRGNFPDRFSARQFPNYSSELNVNALLLGDSALYLCASSLGLGPFYGYTFGSGTRLTVV.

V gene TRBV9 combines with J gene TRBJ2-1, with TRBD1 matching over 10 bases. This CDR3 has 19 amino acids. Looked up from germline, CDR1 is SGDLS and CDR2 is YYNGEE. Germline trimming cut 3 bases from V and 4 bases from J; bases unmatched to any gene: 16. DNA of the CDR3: TGTGCCAGCAGCGCCTGGATGGGACAGGGGCAATCCACGTACAATGAGCAGTTCTTC. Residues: CASSAWMGQGQSTYNEQFF. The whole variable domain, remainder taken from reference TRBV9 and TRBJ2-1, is DSGVTQTPKHLITATGQRVTLRCSPRSGDLSVYWYQQSLDQGLQFLIQYYNGEERAKGNILERFSAQQFPDLHSELNLSSLELGDSALYFCASSAWMGQGQSTYNEQFFGPGTRLTVL.

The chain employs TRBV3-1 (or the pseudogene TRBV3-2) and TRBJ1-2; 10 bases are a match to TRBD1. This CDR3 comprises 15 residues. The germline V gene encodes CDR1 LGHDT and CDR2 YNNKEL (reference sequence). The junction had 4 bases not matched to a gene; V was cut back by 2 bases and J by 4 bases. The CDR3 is CASSQPGTGVYGYTF. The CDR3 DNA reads TGTGCCAGCAGCCAACCCGGGACAGGGGTCTATGGCTACACCTTC.

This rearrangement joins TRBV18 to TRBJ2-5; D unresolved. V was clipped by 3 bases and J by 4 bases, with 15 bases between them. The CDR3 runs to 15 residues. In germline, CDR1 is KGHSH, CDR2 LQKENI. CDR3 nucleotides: TGTGCCAGCTCACCCCCCAGCCCGAGCAGAGAGACCCAGTACTTC. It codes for CASSPPSPSRETQYF.

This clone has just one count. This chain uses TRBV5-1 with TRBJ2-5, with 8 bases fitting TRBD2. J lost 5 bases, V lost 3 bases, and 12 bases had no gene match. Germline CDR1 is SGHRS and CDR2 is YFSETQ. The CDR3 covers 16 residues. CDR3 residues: CASSSRAGGVAETQYF. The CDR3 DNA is TGCGCCAGCAGCTCCCGCGCGGGGGGTGTTGCGGAGACCCAGTACTTC.

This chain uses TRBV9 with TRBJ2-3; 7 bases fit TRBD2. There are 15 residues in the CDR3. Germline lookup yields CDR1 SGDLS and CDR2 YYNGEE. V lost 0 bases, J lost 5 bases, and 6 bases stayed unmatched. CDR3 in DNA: TGTGCCAGCAGCGTAGATCTGGGGGAGGGAGATACGCAGTATTTT. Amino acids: CASSVDLGEGDTQYF.

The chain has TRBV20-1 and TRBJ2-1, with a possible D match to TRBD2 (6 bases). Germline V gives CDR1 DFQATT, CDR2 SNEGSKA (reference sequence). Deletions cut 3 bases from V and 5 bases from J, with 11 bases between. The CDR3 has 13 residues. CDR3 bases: TGCAGTGCTAGTGGCGGGACTGACAATGAGCAGTTCTTC. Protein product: CSASGGTDNEQFF.

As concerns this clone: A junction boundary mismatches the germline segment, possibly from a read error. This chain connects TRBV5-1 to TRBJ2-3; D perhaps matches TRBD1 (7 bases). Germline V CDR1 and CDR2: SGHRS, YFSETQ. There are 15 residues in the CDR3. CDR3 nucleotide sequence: TGCGCCAGCAGCACGGACAGGAGGGGCACAGCTACGCAGTATTTT. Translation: CASSTDRRGTATQYF. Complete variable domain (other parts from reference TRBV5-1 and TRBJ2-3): KAGVTQTPRYLIKTRGQQVTLSCSPISGHRSVSWYQQTPGQGLQFLFEYFSETQRNKGNFPGRFSGRQFSNSRSEMNVSTLELGDSALYLCASSTDRRGTATQYFGPGTRLTVL.

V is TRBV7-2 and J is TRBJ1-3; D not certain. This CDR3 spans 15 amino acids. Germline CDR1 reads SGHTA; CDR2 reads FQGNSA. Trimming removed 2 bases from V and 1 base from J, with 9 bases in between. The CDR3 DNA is TGTGCCAGCAGCTTACAGACGAATTCTGGAAACACCATATATTTT. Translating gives CASSLQTNSGNTIYF.

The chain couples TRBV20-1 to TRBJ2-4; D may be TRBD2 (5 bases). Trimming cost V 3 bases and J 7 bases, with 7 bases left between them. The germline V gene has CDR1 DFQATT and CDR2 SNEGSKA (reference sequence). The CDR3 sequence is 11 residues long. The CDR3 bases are TGCAGTGCTAGTAGCGCGAACATTCAGTACTTC. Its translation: CSASSANIQYF.